This is a list of T cell receptor beta chains from one sample in a study of radiotherapy plus CTLA-4 blockade in lung cancer. Assay used: immunoSEQ multiplex PCR; TCRdb lists only in-frame clones, some missing. The table includes 47,000 or so clones, 85% detected once. The starting material was peripheral blood, obtained from a patient treated with radiotherapy plus ipilimumab. Every receptor here comes from a human donor with non-small cell lung cancer whose response to radiotherapy plus ipilimumab could not be evaluated. CDR3s leave out the opening cysteine and the closing phenylalanine or tryptophan.

TRBV19	ASRRSGGSGANVLT
TRBV28	ASSYDSDTGELF
TRBV7-9	ASSLERGSTDTQY
TRBV27	ASSLGRVSSGANVLT
TRBV18	ASSPPPSGRSNGANVLT
TRBV2	ASTRTENQPQH
TRBV5-4	ASSLAPFSYNEQF
TRBV7-2	ASSISLASETQY
TRBV28	ASSFGTGIGNTIY
TRBV7-2	ASSTGTGGGYEQY
TRBV7-2	ASSSSSAGDTQY
TRBV7-2	ASSWTGSSLQPQH
TRBV6-5	ASSYVGGGNEKLF
TRBV7-9	ASSSGTSPQGQY
TRBV27	ASSLSWDREAEQF
TRBV13	ASTQRLRQGADYGYT
TRBV7-2	ASSVGRSSYNEQF
TRBV29-1	SVARTANTEAF
TRBV28	ASSKPGLAGSYNEQF
TRBV29-1	STWTGQGYGYT
TRBV6-1	ASIEGLAATYEQY
TRBV7-2	ASSSKLAGHTDTQY
TRBV14	ASSKGQGFTEAF
TRBV7-8	ASSLETGGSGANVLT
TRBV7-2	ASSLEGSDYNEQF
TRBV6-6	ASSYPTNSYNEQF
TRBV30	AFLEPAVYGYT
TRBV4-1	ASSQVLGNRGTEAF
TRBV20-1	SARLAGGLF
TRBV6-4	ASSEGTGTYTGELF
TRBV9	ASSGTGTEAF
TRBV5-4	ASSLPRDRGETQY
TRBV15	ATSSALAYTGELF
TRBV9	ASSVSYEQY
TRBV4-1	ASSLQGGNTEAF
TRBV28	ASSDTRSPYEQY
TRBV6-1	ASSVRTGWNEQF
TRBV7-8	ASSWDRDEQY
TRBV27	ASSLRTSGSSGTQY
TRBV29-1	SKQGSTDTQY
TRBV2	ASSVSLFSHEQY